A single sample gave rise to the 8 T cell receptor beta chains below, sequenced in a study of T cell changes during pregnancy in multiple sclerosis (dated by TCRdb to between 2018 and 2021). Libraries were prepared through the immunoSEQ multiplex PCR assay. TCRdb re-hosts the immuneACCESS table, in-frame sequences only. Its copies lack some clones; in the studies checked, an unresolved V gene accounts for under half of them, and the cause for the rest is not known. Present in this sample are tens of thousands of clones, approximately 89% of which were seen just once. Approximately 0.67% of the sample lies in the top ten. The sequences come from CD4+ T cells from peripheral blood mononuclear cells, collected in the second trimester of pregnancy. These receptors were collected from a female donor in good health, enrolled as a control in a pregnancy study.

This rearrangement joins TRBV19 to TRBJ2-7; D remains unclear. The germline V gene encodes CDR1 LNHDA and CDR2 SQIVND (reference sequence). With 2 bases removed from V and 0 bases from J, the gap between germline ends came to 14 bases. This CDR3 contains 16 residues. The DNA for the CDR3 is TGTGCCAGTAGTATAAGTACTCCATTACGCTCCTACGAGCAGTACTTC. It yields the protein CASSISTPLRSYEQYF.

The chain combines TRBV6-5 with TRBJ2-4; D gene uncertain. The CDR3 loop spans 15 amino acids. CDR1 and CDR2 (germline): MNHEY, SVGAGI. Trimming left V 6 bases short and J 0 bases short, with 12 bases between. The CDR3 loop is CASSQSPLAKNIQYF. The CDR3 coding sequence is TGTGCCAGCAGCCAAAGCCCATTAGCCAAAAACATTCAGTACTTC.

The chain combines TRBV5-4 with TRBJ1-1; tentatively, D is TRBD1 (6 bases). This CDR3 contains 13 residues. Germline CDR1 and CDR2: SGHNT and YYREEE (reference sequence). V was shortened by 6 bases and J by 2 bases, with 11 bases between the two germline ends. The CDR3 DNA follows: TGTGCCAGCATGAGGGACACTAACACTGAAGCTTTCTTT. Protein sequence: CASMRDTNTEAFF.

The DNA of the CDR3 is TGTGCCAGCAGCTTAGCATCTACAGGGGGCCAAGAGACCCAGTACTTC. Amino acid sequence: CASSLASTGGQETQYF. This chain links TRBV7-2 with TRBJ2-5; 8 nucleotides line up with TRBD1. From germline, CDR1 is SGHTA and CDR2 FQGNSA. V was pared by 0 bases and J by 1 base, with 4 bases of the junction left unmatched. The length of the CDR3 is 16 residues.

The rearrangement links TRBV5-4 to TRBJ2-1; 8 bases fit TRBD1. The CDR3 is 12 amino acids. Trimming took 2 bases from V and 10 from J; bases not matched to a gene: 2. CDR1 is SGHNT and CDR2 is YYREEE in the germline V gene (reference sequence). CDR3 loop: CASSLGTGEQFF. The CDR3 DNA sequence: TGTGCCAGCAGCTTAGGGACAGGAGAGCAGTTCTTC.

The V gene is TRBV5-6, the J gene TRBJ2-7; unclear D gene. Germline CDR1 is SGHDT and CDR2 is YYEEEE. V dropped 2 bases and J dropped 5 bases, with 14 bases sitting between them. The CDR3 spans 14 residues. The CDR3 protein is CASSLEVLGDEQYF. The CDR3 coding sequence is TGTGCCAGCAGCTTAGAGGTTCTTGGCGACGAGCAGTACTTC.

The CDR3 here is CASSLRGGVEGKLFF. The DNA for the CDR3 is TGTGCCAGCAGTTTAAGAGGGGGCGTCGAAGGGAAACTGTTTTTT. The V gene is TRBV28, the J gene TRBJ1-4; 7 nucleotides match TRBD1. CDR1 and CDR2 from the germline V gene are MDHEN and SYDVKM. The J segment lost 11 bases and the V segment lost 2 bases, leaving 11 bases of the junction unmatched. This CDR3 comprises 15 residues.

The chain has TRBV18 and TRBJ2-3; possible D gene TRBD2, 7 bases. This CDR3 has 16 residues. The V gene's germline CDR1 is KGHSH and CDR2 LQKENI. The germline V and J ends were trimmed by 3 bases and 2 bases, with 15 bases remaining between them. CDR3 residues: CASSPRGAKNTDTQYF. The CDR3 nucleotides read TGTGCCAGCTCACCCCGGGGGGCTAAAAACACAGATACGCAGTATTTT.